This T cell receptor (beta chain) was identified during a study of T cells in Graves' hyperthyroidism and ophthalmopathy. Background on the study: Peripheral blood was collected at initial diagnosis, before any treatment.

RNA transcripts provided the source from which TCR beta CDR3 regions were amplified. TCR CDR3 regions were first amplified by RT-PCR with HTBI primers. Via MiXCR, TCRdb re-called the multiplex PCR reads, giving one row per CDR3 protein. The sample lists 550,000 to 850,000 distinct CDR3 sequences, roughly a sixth seen once, with 16% in the top ten. The V end was cut by 6 bases, the J end by 2 bases, with 20 bases between. Per germline, CDR1 MNHEY and CDR2 SMNVEV (reference sequence). This CDR3 region has 17 residues. Diagnosis of hyperthyroidism was new in patients aged 18 to 65, and its duration was under 2 months. Clinical symptoms, serum thyroxine, TRAb, thyroid ultrasound and orbital computed tomography informed diagnoses. Blood dates from first hyperthyroidism diagnosis, before any ophthalmopathy symptoms.

The chain recombines TRBV27 with TRBJ2-4, with TRBD1 as a possible D gene (6 bases). Sequenced material: blood. This sequence originates from a woman in her 50s with Graves' hyperthyroidism that later progressed to Graves' ophthalmopathy. CDR3 residues: CASSPYSGEGSKNIQYF. CDR3 nucleotide sequence: TGTGCCAGCAGCCCATACTCAGGGGAAGGGTCCAAAAACATTCAGTACTTC.